These 29 T cell receptor beta chains were all obtained from the same sample, sequenced in a study of shared clonotypes between healthy human individuals. The protocol was immunoSEQ multiplex PCR, while the TCRdb copy is restricted to in-frame clones and leaves out a portion. The table lists more than 1 million clones, around three quarters of them singletons. The sequenced sample consisted of memory CD4+ T cells from PBMCs. Subset: CD45RA-negative fraction. The receptors here all came from a young man in good health. Some clones in this sample may be carry-over from other donors' samples.

The chain is built from TRBV27 and TRBJ2-1, with 7 bases aligning to TRBD2. This CDR3 is built from 16 residues. V shed 5 bases and J 4 bases; nucleotides not matched to a gene: 11. Germline CDR1 MNHEY, CDR2 SMNVEV (reference sequence). This chain's CDR3 is CASSIIGLAEYNEQFF. The CDR3 DNA reads as TGTGCCAGCAGTATCATAGGGCTAGCGGAGTACAATGAGCAGTTCTTC.

The rearrangement uses TRBV5-1 and TRBJ1-1; D might be TRBD1 (6 bases). This CDR3 comprises 14 residues. Germline V gene lookup returns CDR1 SGHRS and CDR2 YFSETQ. V lost 0 bases to trimming and J lost 3 bases, with 9 bases between them. The CDR3 sequence: CASSLEPGDTEAFF. CDR3 DNA: TGCGCCAGCAGCTTGGAGCCAGGGGACACTGAAGCTTTCTTT.

Remarks on this clone: Other DNA sequences in this sample translate to the same CDR3. The V call is TRBV30, the J call TRBJ2-1, with 10 bases that match TRBD2. The CDR3 is 14 residues long. Germline V gene data show CDR1 as GTSNPN and CDR2 as SVGIG (reference sequence). V shed 1 base, J shed 6 bases, and the junction held 3 bases outside the gene matches. CDR3 nucleotides: TGTGCCTGGAGTGGGGGACTAGCGAGCAATGAGCAGTTCTTC. Protein sequence: CAWSGGLASNEQFF.

This clone has a single count. The chain is built from TRBV6-6 and TRBJ2-3, with unresolved D. The germline gives CDR1 MNHNY, CDR2 SVGAGI (reference sequence). The CDR3 runs 16 residues. V dropped 2 bases and J dropped 0 bases, with 12 bases sitting between them. As DNA, the CDR3 is TGTGCCAGCAGTTACCTGACCCGAGCTAGCACAGATACGCAGTATTTT. Protein sequence: CASSYLTRASTDTQYF.

This rearrangement joins TRBV29-1 to TRBJ1-2; TRBD1 matches at 9 bases. This CDR3 is built from 12 residues. CDR1 and CDR2 from the germline V gene are SQVTM and ANQGSEA. Trimming removed 6 bases from V and 8 bases from J; junction bases left unmatched: 7. CDR3 sequence: CSVIQGAAGYTF. For the CDR3, the DNA is TGCAGCGTCATACAGGGGGCGGCGGGCTACACCTTC.

This sequence joins TRBV6-1 and TRBJ2-5; the D gene could be TRBD1 or TRBD2 (5 bases each). V lost 5 bases and J 5 bases, leaving 18 bases between the germline ends. Germline assignment: CDR1 MNHNS and CDR2 SASEGT. The CDR3 runs 15 residues. The CDR3 spells CASSFGTPPRETQYF. As DNA, the CDR3 is TGTGCCAGCAGTTTTGGGACCCCTCCGCGGGAGACCCAGTACTTC.

Here the CDR3 reads CASSFPDNEQFF. In DNA, the CDR3 is TGTGCCAGCAGCTTCCCTGACAATGAGCAGTTCTTC. This chain joins TRBV5-4 and TRBJ2-1; D ambiguous. Per germline, CDR1 SGHNT and CDR2 YYREEE (reference sequence). This CDR3 comprises 12 residues. Trimming took 2 bases from V and 5 from J, leaving 5 bases between them.

The chain combines TRBV7-2 with TRBJ2-7; D gene uncertain. Trimming took off 7 bases at V and 1 base at J, with 11 bases between the two ends. In germline, CDR1 is SGHTA, CDR2 FQGNSA. The CDR3 sequence is 13 residues long. In DNA form, the CDR3 reads TGTGCCAGCACCGACCCCCTTTCCTACGAGCAGTACTTC. Its protein product is CASTDPLSYEQYF.

The chain combines TRBV10-3 with TRBJ1-5; 12 nucleotides align to TRBD1. This CDR3 comprises 15 residues. The junction had 6 bases not matched to a gene; V was cut back by 6 bases and J by 6 bases. The germline CDR1 and CDR2 sequences are ENHRY and SYGVKD. DNA of the CDR3: TGTGCCATCAGCCTGGGACAGGGGGCGGTTCAGCCCCAGCATTTT. Its translation is CAISLGQGAVQPQHF.

This chain links TRBV29-1 with TRBJ2-5, with D possibly TRBD1 on 7 matching bases. Trimming removed 5 bases at V and 4 bases at J, with 11 bases between. CDR1 is SQVTM, CDR2 ANQGSEA, per germline. The CDR3 length is 12 residues. Written as DNA, the CDR3 is TGCAGCGTTCAGGGGGGTCCAGAGACCCAGTACTTC. Amino acids: CSVQGGPETQYF.

The chain uses TRBV19 and TRBJ1-2, with a tentative D call TRBD1 (6 bases). This CDR3 contains 15 residues. V dropped 3 bases and J dropped 2 bases, with 13 bases sitting between them. Germline loops: CDR1 LNHDA, CDR2 SQIVND (reference sequence). Written as DNA, the CDR3 is TGTGCCAGTAGTATCCCGGGGGCCAGCAACTATGGCTACACCTTC. Protein: CASSIPGASNYGYTF.

The chain recombines TRBV28 with TRBJ1-1; D is ambiguous. Deletions cut 7 bases from V and 0 bases from J, with 12 bases between. Germline-derived CDR1 and CDR2 are MDHEN and SYDVKM. CDR3 size: 14 residues. The CDR3 DNA sequence: TGTGCCAGCAACATCCCGTTCATGAACACTGAAGCTTTCTTT. Translating it yields CASNIPFMNTEAFF.

This clone came up once. This likely reflects a read error, since a far larger clone is one base away. J is TRBJ1-1 and V is TRBV29-1; the D is unclear. Germline V lookup: CDR1 SQVTM, CDR2 ANQGSEA. There are 14 residues in the CDR3. The chain's CDR3 is CGVVLTRGGIEAFF. The CDR3 DNA reads TGCGGCGTTGTCCTAACCCGGGGTGGGATTGAAGCTTTCTTT. The full variable domain, completed using reference TRBV29-1 and TRBJ1-1, is SAVISQKPSRDICQRGTSLTIQCQVDSQVTMMFWYRQQPGQSLTLIATANQGSEATYESGFVIDKFPISRPNLTFSTLTVSNMSPEDSSIYLCGVVLTRGGIEAFFGQGTRLTVV.

The CDR3 coding sequence is TGTGCCATCAGTGCTAGGGGGAACACTGAAGCTTTCTTT. Residues: CAISARGNTEAFF. V gene TRBV10-3 combines with J gene TRBJ1-1, with D perhaps matching TRBD1 (5 bases). CDR1 and CDR2 from the germline V gene are ENHRY and SYGVKD. Trimming shortened V by 4 bases and J by 1 base, and 7 bases separated the two germline ends. This CDR3 is built from 13 residues.

This chain links TRBV2 with TRBJ2-5; 9 bases align to TRBD1. The junction had 8 bases not matched to a gene; V was cut back by 7 bases and J by 5 bases. This CDR3 is 14 amino acids long. Germline loops: CDR1 SNHLY, CDR2 FYNNEI. CDR3 in amino acids: CASTRQGVGETQYF. Written as DNA, the CDR3 is TGTGCCAGCACCAGACAGGGGGTAGGGGAGACCCAGTACTTC.

This chain connects TRBV28 to TRBJ1-2; D remains unclear. Germline assignment: CDR1 MDHEN and CDR2 SYDVKM. V was clipped by 6 bases and J by 3 bases, with 11 bases between them. CDR3 size: 13 residues. The CDR3 coding sequence is TGTGCCAGCAGGAGAAGGGCATACTATGGCTACACCTTC. Translation: CASRRRAYYGYTF.

There are a few counts of this clone. V is TRBV5-4 and J is TRBJ1-1; D unresolved. The germline V gene encodes CDR1 SGHNT and CDR2 YYREEE (reference sequence). Trimming took 0 bases from V and 1 from J, leaving 7 bases between them. The CDR3 covers 14 residues. CDR3 region: CASSLVVGNTEAFF. In DNA form, the CDR3 reads TGTGCCAGCAGCTTGGTTGTAGGGAACACTGAAGCTTTCTTT.

This clone was detected once. This rearrangement joins TRBV5-1 to TRBJ1-2; 11 positions agree with TRBD1. The CDR3 sequence is 16 residues long. V was clipped by 4 bases and J by 1 base; unmatched bases: 6. Germline CDR1 is SGHRS and CDR2 is YFSETQ. As DNA, the CDR3 is TGCGCCAGCAGCGATCCGGGACAGGGGGGTAACTATGGCTACACCTTC. It is translated as CASSDPGQGGNYGYTF. Based on the CDR3 plus reference TRBV5-1 and TRBJ1-2, the full variable domain is KAGVTQTPRYLIKTRGQQVTLSCSPISGHRSVSWYQQTPGQGLQFLFEYFSETQRNKGNFPGRFSGRQFSNSRSEMNVSTLELGDSALYLCASSDPGQGGNYGYTFGSGTRLTVV.

The chain links TRBV5-4 to TRBJ2-7, with D tentatively TRBD1 (6 bases). Germline CDR1 and CDR2: SGHNT and YYREEE (reference sequence). Deletions cut 1 base from V and 5 bases from J, with 13 bases between. The CDR3 is 14 amino acids. The CDR3 coding sequence is TGTGCCAGCAGCTTGCGGGCAGGGGCGGACGAGCAGTACTTC. It encodes CASSLRAGADEQYF.

The chain uses TRBV18 and TRBJ1-1; a weak D match, TRBD1 (5 bases). CDR3 length: 15 residues. Trimming removed 5 bases at V and 4 bases at J, with 17 bases between. From germline, CDR1 is KGHSH and CDR2 LQKENI. CDR3 in amino acids: CASSDKRVGLTEAFF. CDR3 nucleotides: TGTGCCAGCTCAGATAAAAGGGTGGGGCTCACTGAAGCTTTCTTT.

The chain is built from TRBV5-1 and TRBJ2-1, with 9 nucleotides matching TRBD1. J gave up 4 bases and V 8 bases, and 10 bases lay outside the gene matches. The CDR3 loop spans 15 amino acids. Germline V gene lookup returns CDR1 SGHRS and CDR2 YFSETQ. The CDR3 reads CASRVLGQGYNEQFF. CDR3 sequence (DNA): TGCGCCAGTAGAGTTCTGGGACAGGGTTACAATGAGCAGTTCTTC.

This chain uses TRBV6-5 with TRBJ1-2; 7 bases agree with TRBD1. The junction had 9 bases not matched to a gene; V was cut back by 6 bases and J by 8 bases. CDR3 length: 13 residues. Per the germline V gene, CDR1 is MNHEY and CDR2 is SVGAGI. CDR3 region: CASSLGTERGYTF. The CDR3 DNA is TGTGCCAGCAGCCTTGGGACAGAACGCGGCTACACCTTC.

This clone was detected once. The V gene is TRBV6-1, the J gene TRBJ1-4; D might be TRBD1 (5 bases). The CDR3 is 15 residues long. V dropped 6 bases and J dropped 6 bases, with 17 bases sitting between them. Germline V gives CDR1 MNHNS, CDR2 SASEGT. The CDR3 DNA follows: TGTGCCAGCAGGAACACCGGGACGGGCCATGAAAAACTGTTTTTT. Its translation: CASRNTGTGHEKLFF.

Remarks on this clone: Additional DNA sequences in this sample encode the identical CDR3. The chain couples TRBV28 to TRBJ2-5; 7 nucleotides align to TRBD2. Germline V lookup: CDR1 MDHEN, CDR2 SYDVKM. Unmatched junction bases numbered 8, after V lost 5 bases and J lost 2 bases. The length of the CDR3 is 15 residues. The CDR3 is CASSLWAGGQETQYF. CDR3 nucleotides: TGTGCCAGCAGTCTCTGGGCCGGGGGGCAAGAGACCCAGTACTTC.

The V and J genes are TRBV28 and TRBJ2-7, with D perhaps being TRBD1 or TRBD2 (6 bases each). The ends were cut back, 3 bases at V and 2 bases at J, with 17 bases in the middle. The V gene's germline CDR1 is MDHEN and CDR2 SYDVKM. This CDR3 has 16 amino acids. CDR3 DNA: TGTGCCAGCAGTTTTCTAGGGGGGTCAAGGACCTACGAGCAGTACTTC. Protein product: CASSFLGGSRTYEQYF.

V gene TRBV6-5 combines with J gene TRBJ1-2, with 11 bases lining up with TRBD1. The CDR3 runs 13 residues. Germline CDR1 MNHEY, CDR2 SVGAGI. V shed 6 bases, J shed 7 bases, and the junction held 4 bases outside the gene matches. CDR3 protein: CASRTGTGGGYTF. The CDR3 DNA follows: TGTGCCAGCAGAACCGGGACAGGGGGTGGCTACACCTTC.

The V and J genes are TRBV28 and TRBJ1-2; possible D gene TRBD1, 5 bases. V lost 5 bases and J lost 6, with 13 bases in between. In germline, CDR1 is MDHEN, CDR2 SYDVKM. This CDR3 region has 13 residues. The DNA of the CDR3 is TGTGCCAGCAGTGGGGGGAGGGCCCATGGCTACACCTTC. This encodes CASSGGRAHGYTF.

As concerns this clone: Other DNA sequences in this sample translate to the same CDR3. The chain recombines TRBV28 with TRBJ2-7; D uncertain. The V gene lost 2 bases and the J gene lost 4 bases, with 6 bases spanning the gap. The CDR3 totals 12 residues. In germline, CDR1 is MDHEN, CDR2 SYDVKM. The CDR3 nucleotides are TGTGCCAGCAGTTTAATCGGGTACGAGCAGTACTTC. Its translation is CASSLIGYEQYF.

V usage is TRBV18 and J usage is TRBJ2-3; the match to TRBD1 covers 10 bases. Germline V gene lookup returns CDR1 KGHSH and CDR2 LQKENI. The CDR3 has 15 amino acids. The junction had 7 bases not matched to a gene; V was cut back by 8 bases and J by 2 bases. The CDR3 here is CASRPGQGFTDTQYF. The CDR3 region has the DNA TGTGCCAGCCGGCCGGGACAGGGGTTCACAGATACGCAGTATTTT.